This TCR beta chain was found in a study of cytomegalovirus exposure and HLA in healthy donors. In regard to this clone: The antigen is undetermined.

The CDR3 runs 13 residues. From germline, CDR1 is SNHLY and CDR2 FYNNEI. Trimming shortened V by 5 bases and J by 4 bases, and 10 bases separated the two germline ends. Study-wide results and limits: Some TCR beta chains (roughly 150 of them) were listed as cytomegalovirus-associated. Researchers reported that a few CMV-associated chains were confirmed in vitro as CMV antigen-specific. Only CMV serostatus was available as immune exposure information.

The primer mix had 60 Vbeta and 13 Jbeta primers. Sequencing was performed with immunoSEQ multiplex PCR; in TCRdb, only in-frame clones are kept and a portion is missing. The table has under 200,000 clones, around four fifths seen once. This clonotype was sampled from a man aged 25-45 years in good health and CMV-seronegative. The gene calls are TRBV2 and TRBJ2-3, with D tentatively TRBD1 (5 bases). The sequenced sample consisted of PBMCs. The CDR3, as DNA: TGTGCCAGCAGTTTAGACAGCTCAGATACGCAGTATTTT. Protein product: CASSLDSSDTQYF.